A single sample is the source of the 22 T cell receptor beta chains below, sequenced in a study of beta chain features in type 1 diabetes (dated by TCRdb to the late 2010s). What the research found in general, with its limitations: A moderate but significant shortening of TCRB CDR3 length was observed in type 1 diabetes patients in all four CD4+ subsets.

No antigens are known for them. Receptors were amplified or captured by the immunoSEQ multiplex PCR assay. The High Capacity cDNA Reverse Transcription Kit was used to reverse transcribe all of the isolated RNA, meaning that expressed TCRB transcripts were what got sequenced. Held by TCRdb, this immuneACCESS table contains in-frame sequences only and omits some clones. Under half of the omission traces to an unresolved V gene where checked; the cause of the rest is unknown. The sample includes tens of thousands of clones, with approximately 72% observed a single time. The top ten clones comprise less than 2.5% of the sample. The sample comprised Tregs from blood. This specimen's cell subset or site label, interpreted: regulatory CD4+ T cells. The receptor set was obtained from a woman between 18 and 29 years old with type 1 diabetes.

This chain connects TRBV7-3 to TRBJ2-3; D gene unclear. Between the trimmed V and J ends, which lost 5 bases and 4 bases, there was a span of 16 bases. The CDR3 sequence is 15 residues long. CDR1 is SGHTA, CDR2 FQGTGA, per germline. The CDR3 DNA follows: TGTGCCAGCAGCCCCCCTGGGCAGGCGCCAGATACGCAGTATTTT. Translation: CASSPPGQAPDTQYF. The variable domain in full, with the rest retrieved from reference TRBV7-3 and TRBJ2-3, is GAGVSQTPSNKVTEKGKYVELRCDPISGHTALYWYRQSLGQGPEFLIYFQGTGAADDSGLPNDRFFAVRPEGSVSTLKIQRTERGDSAVYLCASSPPGQAPDTQYFGPGTRLTVL.

The gene calls are TRBV19 and TRBJ2-2, with 14 bases matching TRBD2. Germline CDR1 is LNHDA and CDR2 is SQIVND (reference sequence). The V segment lost 5 bases and the J segment 4 bases; nucleotides outside the gene matches: 9. The CDR3 covers 18 residues. The CDR3: CASSSTSGRAIGTGELFF. For the CDR3, the DNA is TGTGCCAGTAGTTCGACTAGCGGGAGGGCCATTGGCACCGGGGAGCTGTTTTTT.

The V and J genes are TRBV28 and TRBJ2-7, with 7 positions matching TRBD1. The CDR3 sequence is 15 residues long. J was trimmed by 4 bases and V by 6 bases; bases with no gene match: 12. CDR1 is MDHEN and CDR2 is SYDVKM in the germline V gene. Here the CDR3 DNA reads TGTGCCAGCAGGACCCCCGGGACAGCGACGTACGAGCAGTACTTC. As protein: CASRTPGTATYEQYF.

The genes are TRBV6-5 and TRBJ1-2, with TRBD1 matching over 7 bases. Germline CDR1 is MNHEY and CDR2 is SVGAGI. The CDR3 runs 16 residues. With 2 bases clipped from V and 4 bases from J, the junction kept 10 bases outside the gene matches. CDR3 amino acids: CASSYVNRGIIYGYTF. DNA for the CDR3: TGTGCCAGCAGTTACGTCAACAGGGGTATTATCTATGGCTACACCTTC.

The chain joins TRBV29-1 to TRBJ2-2; TRBD1 matches at 8 bases. Per the germline V gene, CDR1 is SQVTM and CDR2 is ANQGSEA. V dropped 6 bases and J dropped 8; count of bases not matched to a gene: 8. The CDR3 contains 13 residues. CDR3 nucleotides: TGCAGCGTCGAGAGGACAGGGTCGGGGGAGCTGTTTTTT. It encodes CSVERTGSGELFF.

The rearrangement uses TRBV5-1 and TRBJ1-2, with TRBD1 as a possible D gene (5 bases). V was cut by 3 bases and J by 5 bases, with 11 bases left in between. Germline CDR1 reads SGHRS; CDR2 reads YFSETQ. The length of the CDR3 is 13 residues. The DNA of the CDR3 is TGCGCCAGCAGCTGGGGGGACGGGTATGGCTACACCTTC. It specifies CASSWGDGYGYTF.

This clone is a singleton in its sample. The chain has TRBV19 and TRBJ1-5, with D maybe TRBD1 (5 bases). V lost 6 bases and J lost 4, with 16 bases in between. The CDR3 has 15 amino acids. Germline values: CDR1 LNHDA, CDR2 SQIVND (reference sequence). This CDR3 reads CASRSTGAANQPQHF. The CDR3 bases are TGTGCCAGTAGGTCAACTGGGGCAGCAAATCAGCCCCAGCATTTT. Supplemented by reference TRBV19 and TRBJ1-5, the full variable domain reads DGGITQSPKYLFRKEGQNVTLSCEQNLNHDAMYWYRQDPGQGLRLIYYSQIVNDFQKGDIAEGYSVSREKKESFPLTVTSAQKNPTAFYLCASRSTGAANQPQHFGDGTRLSIL.

V usage is TRBV7-3 and J usage is TRBJ2-3, with TRBD1 as a possible D gene (6 bases). V was trimmed by 3 bases and J by 2 bases, leaving 9 bases between them. Germline lookup yields CDR1 SGHTA and CDR2 FQGTGA. The CDR3 contains 14 residues. The CDR3 nucleotides are TGTGCCAGCAGCTTCGGACAGACCACAGATACGCAGTATTTT. This codes for CASSFGQTTDTQYF.

In its sample, this clone was seen a few times. This chain uses TRBV2 with TRBJ2-6; possible D gene TRBD2, 5 bases. The V end lost 4 bases, the J end lost 2 bases, and 9 bases lay between the germline ends. CDR3 length equals 15 residues. Germline V lookup: CDR1 SNHLY, CDR2 FYNNEI. The chain's CDR3 is CASSGGIAGANVLTF. Here the CDR3 DNA reads TGTGCCAGCAGTGGAGGGATCGCTGGGGCCAACGTCCTGACTTTC.

The CDR3 DNA reads TGTGCCAGCAGGCGAAGCGGGACCGCCTACGAGCAGTACTTC. Translation gives CASRRSGTAYEQYF. The chain carries TRBV6-5 and TRBJ2-7, with 7 positions matching TRBD2. CDR3 length equals 14 residues. Looked up from germline, CDR1 is MNHEY and CDR2 is SVGAGI. V shed 6 bases and J 2 bases; nucleotides not matched to a gene: 7.

CDR3 coding DNA: TGCGCCAGCAGCCAAGGAGGCGGGGTGAACACTGAAGCTTTCTTT. Translated: CASSQGGGVNTEAFF. The chain recombines TRBV4-3 with TRBJ1-1; no clear D. The V gene lost 1 base and the J gene lost 0 bases, with 9 bases spanning the gap. Looked up from germline, CDR1 is LGHNA and CDR2 is YSLEER. The CDR3 is 15 amino acids.

V is TRBV20-1 and J is TRBJ2-3; 7 nucleotides match TRBD2. The ends lost 3 bases at V and 6 bases at J; junction bases unmatched: 0. The CDR3 runs 11 residues. The germline gives CDR1 DFQATT, CDR2 SNEGSKA (reference sequence). The CDR3 reads CSARGGDTQYF. The CDR3 DNA follows: TGCAGTGCTAGGGGGGGGGATACGCAGTATTTT.

The chain recombines TRBV7-2 with TRBJ2-3, with 8 bases aligning to TRBD2. The J segment lost 1 base and the V segment lost 2 bases, leaving 5 bases of the junction unmatched. This CDR3 has 16 amino acids. Germline V lookup: CDR1 SGHTA, CDR2 FQGNSA. The CDR3 region has the DNA TGTGCCAGCAGCTTATATGGGCGGGGGGGCACAGATACGCAGTATTTT. It translates to CASSLYGRGGTDTQYF.

This chain links TRBV7-2 with TRBJ2-7; 11 bases align to TRBD1. The CDR3 has 15 residues. Germline CDR1 and CDR2: SGHTA and FQGNSA. With V trimmed by 5 bases and J by 2 bases, 5 bases remained unmatched. The CDR3 region is CASSPRTGGPYEQYF. The CDR3 DNA is TGTGCCAGCAGCCCTAGGACAGGGGGCCCCTACGAGCAGTACTTC.

This clone was observed a few times. Within the sample, other DNA sequences also encode this same CDR3. The V and J genes are TRBV5-4 and TRBJ2-7; the D is unclear. The CDR3 length is 11 residues. The V and J ends lost 3 bases and 3 bases respectively, with 4 bases between them. Germline lookup yields CDR1 SGHNT and CDR2 YYREEE (reference sequence). The CDR3 region is CASSSLYEQYF. The CDR3 nucleotides read TGTGCCAGCAGCTCCCTCTACGAGCAGTACTTC.

The chain joins TRBV4-3 to TRBJ2-5; 7 positions agree with TRBD2. The germline V gene has CDR1 LGHNA and CDR2 YSLEER. V lost 3 bases, J lost 5 bases, and 3 bases stayed unmatched. This CDR3 is built from 13 residues. This CDR3 reads CASSQGGRETQYF. Here the CDR3 DNA reads TGCGCCAGCAGCCAGGGGGGGAGGGAGACCCAGTACTTC.

The chain combines TRBV7-9 with TRBJ2-2; D is perhaps TRBD2 (5 bases). Germline V gene lookup returns CDR1 SEHNR and CDR2 FQNEAQ (reference sequence). This CDR3 comprises 15 residues. The V gene lost 11 bases and the J gene lost 4 bases, with 20 bases spanning the gap. The CDR3 region has the DNA TGTGCCGTCCCGTATATCGGGATAAGCACCGGGGAGCTGTTTTTT. Protein product: CAVPYIGISTGELFF.

CDR3 DNA sequence: TGTGCCAGCAGTACCCGGACTAGCGGGAGGCACGAGCAGTACTTC. Protein: CASSTRTSGRHEQYF. This chain uses TRBV28 with TRBJ2-7; 14 bases line up with TRBD2. V trimming: 5 bases; J trimming: 5 bases; junction bases outside the gene matches: 5. There are 15 residues in the CDR3. Germline V gene data show CDR1 as MDHEN and CDR2 as SYDVKM.

The V call is TRBV5-6, the J call TRBJ2-7, with D unresolved. Trimming stripped 1 base from V and 2 bases from J, with 13 bases between. This CDR3 comprises 15 residues. In germline, CDR1 is SGHDT, CDR2 YYEEEE. CDR3 sequence reads: CASSLFGGPAYEQYF. CDR3 sequence (DNA): TGTGCCAGCAGCTTGTTTGGTGGGCCGGCCTACGAGCAGTACTTC. Together with reference TRBV5-6 and TRBJ2-7, the CDR3 gives the full variable domain: DAGVTQSPTHLIKTRGQQVTLRCSPKSGHDTVSWYQQALGQGPQFIFQYYEEEERQRGNFPDRFSGHQFPNYSSELNVNALLLGDSALYLCASSLFGGPAYEQYFGPGTRLTVT.

The rearrangement uses TRBV5-1 and TRBJ2-7, with TRBD1 as a possible D gene (5 bases). CDR3 length: 13 residues. The germline V and J ends were trimmed by 4 bases and 0 bases, with 8 bases remaining between them. The germline CDR1 and CDR2 sequences are SGHRS and YFSETQ. The CDR3 DNA reads TGCGCCAGCAGCGACAGACTCTCCTACGAGCAGTACTTC. Translated: CASSDRLSYEQYF. Drawing the rest from reference TRBV5-1 and TRBJ2-7, the complete variable domain is KAGVTQTPRYLIKTRGQQVTLSCSPISGHRSVSWYQQTPGQGLQFLFEYFSETQRNKGNFPGRFSGRQFSNSRSEMNVSTLELGDSALYLCASSDRLSYEQYFGPGTRLTVT.

CDR3 DNA sequence: TGCGCCAGCAGCCAAGGTTACGCGGGGGCGACAGATACGCAGTATTTT. The encoded protein is CASSQGYAGATDTQYF. The chain has TRBV4-3 and TRBJ2-3, with TRBD2 as a possible D gene (7 bases). The CDR3 contains 16 residues. Trimming shortened V by 1 base and J by 3 bases, and 14 bases separated the two germline ends. The germline V gene has CDR1 LGHNA and CDR2 YSLEER.

This clone was recorded only once. The V call is TRBV7-2, the J call TRBJ2-7, with D unclear. Germline V CDR1 and CDR2: SGHTA, FQGNSA. The ends were cut back, 5 bases at V and 0 bases at J, with 14 bases in the middle. The CDR3 covers 15 residues. Written as DNA, the CDR3 is TGTGCCAGCAGCAAAGGTCCAGGCCTCTCCTACGAGCAGTACTTC. This encodes CASSKGPGLSYEQYF.